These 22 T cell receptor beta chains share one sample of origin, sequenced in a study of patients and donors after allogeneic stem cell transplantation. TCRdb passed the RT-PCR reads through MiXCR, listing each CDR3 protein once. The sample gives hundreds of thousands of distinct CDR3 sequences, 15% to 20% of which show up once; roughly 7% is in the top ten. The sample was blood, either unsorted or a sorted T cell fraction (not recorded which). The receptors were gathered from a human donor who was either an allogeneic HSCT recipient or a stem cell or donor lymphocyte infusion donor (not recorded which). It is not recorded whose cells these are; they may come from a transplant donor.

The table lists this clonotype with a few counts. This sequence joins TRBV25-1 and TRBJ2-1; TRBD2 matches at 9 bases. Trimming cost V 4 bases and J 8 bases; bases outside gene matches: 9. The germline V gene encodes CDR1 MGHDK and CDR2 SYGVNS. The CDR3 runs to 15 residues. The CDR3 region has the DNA TGTGCCAGCAGTGCACTAGCGGGTAGCTGGGATGAGCAGTTCTTC. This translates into CASSALAGSWDEQFF.

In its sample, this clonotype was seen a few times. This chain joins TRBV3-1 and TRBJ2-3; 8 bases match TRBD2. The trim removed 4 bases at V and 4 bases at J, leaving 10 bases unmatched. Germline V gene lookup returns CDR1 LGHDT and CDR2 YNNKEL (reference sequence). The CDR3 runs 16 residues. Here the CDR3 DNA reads TGTGCCAGCAGCCCAGAAGCGGGAGCCAGGTCAGATACGCAGTATTTT. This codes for CASSPEAGARSDTQYF.

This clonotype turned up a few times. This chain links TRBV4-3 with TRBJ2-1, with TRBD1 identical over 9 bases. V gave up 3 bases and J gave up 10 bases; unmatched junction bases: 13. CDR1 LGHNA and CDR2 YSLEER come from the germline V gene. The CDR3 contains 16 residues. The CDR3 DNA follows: TGCGCCAGCAGCCAGGCAACAGGGGGCCTTAGTGGGGAGCAGTTCTTC. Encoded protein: CASSQATGGLSGEQFF.

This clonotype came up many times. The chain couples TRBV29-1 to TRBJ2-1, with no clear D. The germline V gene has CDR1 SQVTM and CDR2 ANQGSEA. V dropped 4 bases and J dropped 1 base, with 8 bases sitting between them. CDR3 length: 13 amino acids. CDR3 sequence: CSVVGISYNEQFF. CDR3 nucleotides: TGCAGCGTTGTGGGGATATCCTACAATGAGCAGTTCTTC.

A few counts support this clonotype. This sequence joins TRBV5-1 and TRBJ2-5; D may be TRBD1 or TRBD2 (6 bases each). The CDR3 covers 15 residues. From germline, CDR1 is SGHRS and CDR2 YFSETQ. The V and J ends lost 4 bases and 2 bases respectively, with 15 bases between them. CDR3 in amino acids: CASSPSRRGQETQYF. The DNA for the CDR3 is TGCGCCAGCAGCCCTTCCCGGAGGGGGCAAGAGACCCAGTACTTC.

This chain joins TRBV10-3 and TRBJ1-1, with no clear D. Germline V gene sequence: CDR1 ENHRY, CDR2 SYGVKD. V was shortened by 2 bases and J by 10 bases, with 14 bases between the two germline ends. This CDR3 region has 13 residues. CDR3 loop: CAISEGVGRGAFF. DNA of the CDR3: TGTGCCATCAGTGAGGGAGTCGGGAGAGGAGCTTTCTTT.

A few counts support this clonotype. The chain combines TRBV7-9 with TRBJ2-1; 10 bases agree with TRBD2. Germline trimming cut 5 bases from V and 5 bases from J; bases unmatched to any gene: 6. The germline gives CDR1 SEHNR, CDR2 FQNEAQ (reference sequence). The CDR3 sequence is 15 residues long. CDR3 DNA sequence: TGTGCCAGCAGCCCAGGGACTAGCGTGAACAATGAGCAGTTCTTC. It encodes CASSPGTSVNNEQFF.

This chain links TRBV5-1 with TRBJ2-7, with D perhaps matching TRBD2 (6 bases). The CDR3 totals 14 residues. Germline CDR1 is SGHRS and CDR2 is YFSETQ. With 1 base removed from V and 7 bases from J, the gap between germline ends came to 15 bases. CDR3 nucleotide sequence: TGCGCCAGCAGCTTGCGCGGGAACTCAATGGAGCAGTACTTC. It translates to CASSLRGNSMEQYF.

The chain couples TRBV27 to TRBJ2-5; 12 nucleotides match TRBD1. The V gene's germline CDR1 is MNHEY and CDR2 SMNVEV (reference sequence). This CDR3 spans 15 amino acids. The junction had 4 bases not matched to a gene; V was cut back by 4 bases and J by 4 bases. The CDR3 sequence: CASSWGTGGSETQYF. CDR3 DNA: TGTGCCAGCAGTTGGGGGACAGGGGGCTCAGAGACCCAGTACTTC.

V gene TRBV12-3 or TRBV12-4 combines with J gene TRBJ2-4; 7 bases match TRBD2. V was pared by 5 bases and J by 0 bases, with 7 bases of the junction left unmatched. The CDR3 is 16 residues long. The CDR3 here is CASSGLDFIAKNIQYF. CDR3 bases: TGTGCCAGCAGTGGACTAGACTTCATAGCCAAAAACATTCAGTACTTC.

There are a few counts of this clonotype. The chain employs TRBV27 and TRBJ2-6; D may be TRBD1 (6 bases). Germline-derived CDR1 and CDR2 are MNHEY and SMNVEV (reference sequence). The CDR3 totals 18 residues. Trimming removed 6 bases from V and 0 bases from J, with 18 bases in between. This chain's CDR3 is CASRRWTADVSGANVLTF. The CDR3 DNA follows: TGTGCCAGCAGACGCTGGACAGCGGACGTCTCTGGGGCCAACGTCCTGACTTTC.

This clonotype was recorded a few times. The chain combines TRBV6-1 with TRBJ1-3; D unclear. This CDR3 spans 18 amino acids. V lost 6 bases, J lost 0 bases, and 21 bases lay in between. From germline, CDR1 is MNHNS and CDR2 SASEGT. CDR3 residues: CASRGPIKESNSGNTIYF. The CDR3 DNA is TGTGCCAGCAGAGGACCAATAAAGGAGAGTAACTCTGGAAACACCATATATTTT.

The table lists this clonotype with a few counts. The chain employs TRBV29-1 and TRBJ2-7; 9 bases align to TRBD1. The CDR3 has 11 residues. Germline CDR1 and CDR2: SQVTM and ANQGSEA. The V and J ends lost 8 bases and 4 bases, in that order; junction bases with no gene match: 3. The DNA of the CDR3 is TGCAGCTACGGGACAGGGTACGAGCAGTACTTC. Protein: CSYGTGYEQYF.

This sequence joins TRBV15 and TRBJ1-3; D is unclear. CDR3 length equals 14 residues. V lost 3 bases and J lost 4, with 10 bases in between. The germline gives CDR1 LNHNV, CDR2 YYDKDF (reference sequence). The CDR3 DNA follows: TGTGCCACCAGCAGTCGGTCTCGCGGAAACACCATATATTTT. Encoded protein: CATSSRSRGNTIYF. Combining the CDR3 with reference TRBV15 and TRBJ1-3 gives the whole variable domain DAMVIQNPRYQVTQFGKPVTLSCSQTLNHNVMYWYQQKSSQAPKLLFHYYDKDFNNEADTPDNFQSRRPNTSFCFLDIRSPGLGDTAMYLCATSSRSRGNTIYFGEGSWLTVV.

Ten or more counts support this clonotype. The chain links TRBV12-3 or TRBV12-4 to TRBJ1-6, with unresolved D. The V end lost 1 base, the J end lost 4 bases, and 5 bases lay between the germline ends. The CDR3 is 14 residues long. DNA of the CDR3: TGTGCCAGCAGTTTAGGCCGGTATAATTCACCCCTCCACTTT. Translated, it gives CASSLGRYNSPLHF.

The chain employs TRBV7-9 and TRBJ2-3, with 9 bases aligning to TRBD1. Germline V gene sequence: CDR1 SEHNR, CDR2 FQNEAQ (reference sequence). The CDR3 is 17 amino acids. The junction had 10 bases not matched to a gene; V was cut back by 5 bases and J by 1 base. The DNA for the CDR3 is TGTGCCAGCAGCCCCCCCCCTCGGACAGGGGGCACAGATACGCAGTATTTT. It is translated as CASSPPPRTGGTDTQYF.

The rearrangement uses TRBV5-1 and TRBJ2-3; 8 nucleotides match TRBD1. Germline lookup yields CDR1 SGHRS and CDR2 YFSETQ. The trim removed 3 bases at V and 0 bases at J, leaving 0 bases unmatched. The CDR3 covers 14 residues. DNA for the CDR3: TGCGCCAGCAGCTGGACAGGGAGCACAGATACGCAGTATTTT. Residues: CASSWTGSTDTQYF. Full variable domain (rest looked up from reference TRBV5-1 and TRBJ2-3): KAGVTQTPRYLIKTRGQQVTLSCSPISGHRSVSWYQQTPGQGLQFLFEYFSETQRNKGNFPGRFSGRQFSNSRSEMNVSTLELGDSALYLCASSWTGSTDTQYFGPGTRLTVL.

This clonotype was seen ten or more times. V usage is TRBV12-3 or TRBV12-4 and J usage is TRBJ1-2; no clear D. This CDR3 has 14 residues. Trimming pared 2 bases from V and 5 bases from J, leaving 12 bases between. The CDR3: CASSLKPTGYGYTF. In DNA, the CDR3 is TGTGCCAGCAGTTTAAAACCCACCGGGTATGGCTACACCTTC.

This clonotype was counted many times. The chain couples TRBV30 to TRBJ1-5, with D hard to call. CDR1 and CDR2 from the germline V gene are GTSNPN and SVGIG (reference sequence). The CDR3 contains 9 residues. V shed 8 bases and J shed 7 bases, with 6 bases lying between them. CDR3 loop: CASGQPQHF. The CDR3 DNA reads TGTGCCAGCGGGCAGCCCCAGCATTTT.

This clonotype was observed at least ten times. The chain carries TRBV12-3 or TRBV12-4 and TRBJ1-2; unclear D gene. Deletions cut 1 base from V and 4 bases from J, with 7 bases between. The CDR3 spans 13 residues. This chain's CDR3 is CASSLDSFYGYTF. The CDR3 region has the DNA TGTGCCAGCAGTTTAGACAGCTTCTATGGCTACACCTTC.

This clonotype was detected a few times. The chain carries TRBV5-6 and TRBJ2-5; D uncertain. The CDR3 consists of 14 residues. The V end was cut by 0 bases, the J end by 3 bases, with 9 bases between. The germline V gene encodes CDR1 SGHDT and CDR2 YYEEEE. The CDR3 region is CASSLVGQEETQYF. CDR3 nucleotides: TGTGCCAGCAGCTTGGTAGGGCAGGAAGAGACCCAGTACTTC. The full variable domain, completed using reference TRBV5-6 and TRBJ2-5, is DAGVTQSPTHLIKTRGQQVTLRCSPKSGHDTVSWYQQALGQGPQFIFQYYEEEERQRGNFPDRFSGHQFPNYSSELNVNALLLGDSALYLCASSLVGQEETQYFGPGTRLLVL.

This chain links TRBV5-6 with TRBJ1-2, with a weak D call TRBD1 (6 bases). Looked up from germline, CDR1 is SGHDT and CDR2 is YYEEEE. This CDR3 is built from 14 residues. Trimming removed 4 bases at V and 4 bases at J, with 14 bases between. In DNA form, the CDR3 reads TGTGCCAGCAGCCCCGGACAGAGATCCTATGGCTACACCTTC. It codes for CASSPGQRSYGYTF.